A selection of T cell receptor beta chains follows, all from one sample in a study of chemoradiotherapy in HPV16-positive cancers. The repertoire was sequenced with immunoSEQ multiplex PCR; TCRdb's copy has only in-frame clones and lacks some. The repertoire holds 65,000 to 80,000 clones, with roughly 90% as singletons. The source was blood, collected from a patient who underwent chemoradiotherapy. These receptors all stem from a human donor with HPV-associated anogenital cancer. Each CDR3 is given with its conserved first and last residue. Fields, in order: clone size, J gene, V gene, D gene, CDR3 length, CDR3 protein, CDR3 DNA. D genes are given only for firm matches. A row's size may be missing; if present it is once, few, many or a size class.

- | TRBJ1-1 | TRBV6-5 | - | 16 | CASSYRTFHGATEAFF | TGTGCCAGCAGTTACAGGACTTTTCACGGAGCGACTGAAGCTTTCTTT
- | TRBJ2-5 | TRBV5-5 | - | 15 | CASSLAGGAGETQYF | TGTGCCAGCAGCTTGGCGGGGGGCGCGGGGGAGACCCAGTACTTC
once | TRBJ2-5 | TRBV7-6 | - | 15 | CASSLGAGSQETQYF | TGTGCCAGCAGCTTAGGAGCTGGCAGTCAAGAGACCCAGTACTTC
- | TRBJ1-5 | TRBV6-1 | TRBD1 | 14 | CASRWTGPNQPQHF | TGTGCCAGCCGATGGACAGGACCAAATCAGCCCCAGCATTTT
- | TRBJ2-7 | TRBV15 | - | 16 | CATSTPDGGNSYEQYF | TGTGCCACCAGCACTCCCGACGGAGGAAACTCCTACGAGCAGTACTTC
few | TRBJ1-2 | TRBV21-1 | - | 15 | CASSLGDIEDYGYTF | TGTGCCAGCAGCCTCGGGGACATCGAGGACTATGGCTACACCTTC
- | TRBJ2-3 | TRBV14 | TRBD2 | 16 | CASSLASGGFTDTQYF | TGTGCCAGCAGCCTTGCTAGCGGGGGCTTTACAGATACGCAGTATTTT
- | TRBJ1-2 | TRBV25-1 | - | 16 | CASSEFMAETLYGYTF | TGTGCCAGCAGTGAATTCATGGCAGAAACTCTCTATGGCTACACCTTC
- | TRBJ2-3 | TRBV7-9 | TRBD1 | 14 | CASSSGQGTDTQYF | TGTGCCAGCAGCTCGGGACAGGGCACAGATACGCAGTATTTT
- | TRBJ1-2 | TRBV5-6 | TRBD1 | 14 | CASSPRDRGYGYTF | TGTGCCAGCAGCCCTCGGGACAGGGGCTATGGCTACACCTTC
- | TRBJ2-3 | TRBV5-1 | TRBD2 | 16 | CASSPQGGRVADTQYF | TGCGCCAGCAGCCCCCAAGGCGGGAGAGTGGCAGATACGCAGTATTTT
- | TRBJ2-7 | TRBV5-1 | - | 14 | CASSLGTVAYEQYF | TGCGCCAGCAGCCTAGGGACGGTAGCCTACGAGCAGTACTTC
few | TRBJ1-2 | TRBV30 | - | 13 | CAWAGQDTYGYTF | TGTGCCTGGGCCGGGCAGGATACTTATGGCTACACCTTC
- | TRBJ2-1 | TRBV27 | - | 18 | CASSLSAEGSSSYNEQFF | TGTGCCAGCAGTTTATCGGCGGAGGGGTCGAGCTCCTACAATGAGCAGTTCTTC
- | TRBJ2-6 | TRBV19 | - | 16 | CASSTRQISGANVLTF | TGTGCCAGTAGTACCAGACAGATCTCTGGGGCCAACGTCCTGACTTTC
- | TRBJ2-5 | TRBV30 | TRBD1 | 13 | CAWSRDSQETQYF | TGTGCCTGGAGTCGGGACAGCCAAGAGACCCAGTACTTC
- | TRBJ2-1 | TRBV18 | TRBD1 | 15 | CASSQTDRRYNEQFF | TGTGCCAGCTCACAGACGGACAGGCGCTACAATGAGCAGTTCTTC
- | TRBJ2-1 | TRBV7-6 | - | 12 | CASSPLGDEQFF | TGTGCCAGCAGCCCCCTTGGGGACGAGCAGTTCTTC
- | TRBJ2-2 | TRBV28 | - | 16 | CASSLFVGSGTGELFF | TGTGCCAGCAGTTTATTCGTGGGGTCGGGGACCGGGGAGCTGTTTTTT
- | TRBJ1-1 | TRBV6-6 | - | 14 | CASPPVLGNTEAFF | TGTGCCAGCCCCCCGGTTCTCGGGAACACTGAAGCTTTCTTT
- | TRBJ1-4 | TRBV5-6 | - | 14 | CASSFYRLGGKLFF | TGTGCCAGCAGCTTTTACCGACTTGGGGGAAAACTGTTTTTT
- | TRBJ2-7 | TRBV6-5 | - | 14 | CASSYSGQLYEQYF | TGTGCCAGCAGTTACTCGGGCCAGCTCTACGAGCAGTACTTC
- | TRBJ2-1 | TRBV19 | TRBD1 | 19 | CASRPGTGGPPSSYNEQFF | TGTGCCAGTAGACCCGGGACAGGGGGCCCCCCGAGCTCCTACAATGAGCAGTTCTTC
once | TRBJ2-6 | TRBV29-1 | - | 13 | CSVSDTGANVLTF | TGCAGCGTCTCGGACACTGGGGCCAACGTCCTGACTTTC
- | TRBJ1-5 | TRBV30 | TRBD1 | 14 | CAWSATGGNQPQHF | TGTGCCTGGAGTGCGACAGGGGGGAATCAGCCCCAGCATTTT
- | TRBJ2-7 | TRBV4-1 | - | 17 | CASSQSTRDGLTYEQYF | TGCGCCAGCAGCCAGTCTACCCGGGACGGACTCACCTACGAGCAGTACTTC
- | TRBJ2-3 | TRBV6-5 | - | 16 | CASSYSPGSGTDTQYF | TGTGCCAGCAGTTACTCCCCGGGGAGTGGTACAGATACGCAGTATTTT
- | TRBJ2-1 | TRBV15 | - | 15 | CATSRAAGPYNEQFF | TGTGCCACCAGCAGAGCGGCAGGACCCTACAATGAGCAGTTCTTC
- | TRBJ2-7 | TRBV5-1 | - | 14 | CASSLGTEPYEQYF | TGCGCCAGCAGCCTCGGGACTGAACCCTACGAGCAGTACTTC
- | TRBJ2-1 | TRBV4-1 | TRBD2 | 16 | CASSFPGTTYVNEQFF | TGCGCCAGCAGCTTTCCCGGGACTACCTATGTCAATGAGCAGTTCTTC
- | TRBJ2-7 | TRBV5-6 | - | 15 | CASSPFGQGFYEQYF | TGTGCCAGCAGCCCCTTCGGGCAGGGGTTCTACGAGCAGTACTTC
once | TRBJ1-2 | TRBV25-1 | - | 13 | CASSEGVGFGYTF | TGTGCCAGCAGTGAGGGGGTTGGTTTTGGCTACACCTTC
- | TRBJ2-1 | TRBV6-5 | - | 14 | CASSYLTADNEQFF | TGTGCCAGCAGTTATTTGACCGCCGACAATGAGCAGTTCTTC
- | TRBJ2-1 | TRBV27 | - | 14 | CASSGGLSYNEQFF | TGTGCCAGCAGCGGGGGCCTCTCCTACAATGAGCAGTTCTTC
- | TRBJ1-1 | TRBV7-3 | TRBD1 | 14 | CASSRDRGGTEAFF | TGTGCCAGCAGCCGGGACAGGGGTGGCACTGAAGCTTTCTTT
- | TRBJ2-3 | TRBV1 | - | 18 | CTSSLEGLAGTSTDTQYF | TGCACCAGCAGCCTAGAAGGACTAGCGGGTACGAGCACAGATACGCAGTATTTT
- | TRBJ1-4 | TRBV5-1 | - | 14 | CASSLVGDNEKLFF | TGCGCCAGCAGCTTGGTAGGGGATAATGAAAAACTGTTTTTT
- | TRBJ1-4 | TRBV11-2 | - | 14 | CASSLDSSGEKLFF | TGTGCCAGCAGCTTAGATTCTTCGGGTGAAAAACTGTTTTTT
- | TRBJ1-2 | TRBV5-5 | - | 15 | CASSLGPWEGYGYTF | TGTGCCAGCAGCTTGGGGCCCTGGGAAGGGTATGGCTACACCTTC
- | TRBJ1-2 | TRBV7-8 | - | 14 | CASSSRTDFYGYTF | TGTGCCAGCAGCTCGCGGACAGACTTCTATGGCTACACCTTC
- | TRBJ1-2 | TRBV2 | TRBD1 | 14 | CASSTRTGNYGYTF | TGTGCCAGCAGCACCAGGACAGGGAACTATGGCTACACCTTC
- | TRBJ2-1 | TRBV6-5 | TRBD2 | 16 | CASSYSGTSAYNEQFF | TGTGCCAGCAGTTACTCTGGGACTAGCGCTTACAATGAGCAGTTCTTC
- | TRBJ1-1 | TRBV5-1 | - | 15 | CASSLAEGLNTEAFF | TGCGCCAGCAGCTTGGCCGAGGGGCTGAACACTGAAGCTTTCTTT
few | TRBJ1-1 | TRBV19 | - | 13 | CASSIFGENEAFF | TGTGCCAGTAGTATCTTTGGGGAGAATGAAGCTTTCTTT
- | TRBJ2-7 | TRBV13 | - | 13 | CASSPDGSYEQYF | TGTGCCAGCAGCCCGGACGGATCCTACGAGCAGTACTTC
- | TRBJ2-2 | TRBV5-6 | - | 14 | CASSLRVNTGELFF | TGTGCCAGCAGCTTGAGGGTCAACACCGGGGAGCTGTTTTTT
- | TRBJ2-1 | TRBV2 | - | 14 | CASRKTGTEIEQFF | TGTGCCAGCAGGAAGACCGGGACGGAAATCGAGCAGTTCTTC
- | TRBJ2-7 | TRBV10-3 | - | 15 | CAISDGEGPSYEQYF | TGTGCCATCAGTGATGGTGAGGGGCCTAGCTACGAGCAGTACTTC
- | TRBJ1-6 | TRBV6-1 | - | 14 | CASSGQVHNSPLHF | TGTGCCAGCAGTGGACAGGTTCATAATTCACCCCTCCACTTT
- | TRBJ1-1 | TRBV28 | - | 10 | CASSRFGAFF | TGTGCCAGCAGTCGGTTTGGCGCTTTCTTT
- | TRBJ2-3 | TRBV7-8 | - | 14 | CASSLGRSTDTQYF | TGTGCCAGCAGCTTAGGACGGAGCACAGATACGCAGTATTTT
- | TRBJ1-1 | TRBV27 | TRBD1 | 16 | CASRGRQGRANTEAFF | TGTGCCAGCAGGGGCAGACAGGGGCGGGCGAACACTGAAGCTTTCTTT
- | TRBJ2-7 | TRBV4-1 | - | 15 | CASSQGSLNPYEQYF | TGCGCCAGCAGCCAAGGGTCCTTAAATCCCTACGAGCAGTACTTC
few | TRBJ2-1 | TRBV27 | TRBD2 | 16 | CASSWGLAGEGHEQFF | TGTGCCAGCAGTTGGGGACTAGCGGGAGAGGGTCATGAGCAGTTCTTC
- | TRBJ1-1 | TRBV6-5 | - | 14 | CASISRVGNTEAFF | TGTGCCAGCATTAGTAGGGTTGGGAACACTGAAGCTTTCTTT
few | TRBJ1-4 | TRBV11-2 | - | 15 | CASSLAGTLDEKLFF | TGTGCCAGCAGCTTAGCGGGGACTCTCGATGAAAAACTGTTTTTT
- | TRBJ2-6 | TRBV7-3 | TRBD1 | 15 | CASSLTGVGANVLTF | TGTGCCAGCAGCTTGACAGGGGTCGGGGCCAACGTCCTGACTTTC
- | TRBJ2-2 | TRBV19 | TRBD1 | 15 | CASSYGTVNTGELFF | TGTGCCAGTAGTTATGGGACAGTGAACACCGGGGAGCTGTTTTTT
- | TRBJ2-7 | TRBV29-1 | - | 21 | CSVVFDPSDIRGPGSPYEQYF | TGCAGCGTTGTTTTCGACCCTTCTGATATTCGGGGGCCAGGCTCCCCCTACGAGCAGTACTTC